Below are 6 T cell receptor beta chains sequenced from a single sample in a study of cytomegalovirus exposure and HLA in healthy donors. The PCR ran on 60 Vbeta and 13 Jbeta primers. Data came from immunoSEQ multiplex PCR; TCRdb stores just in-frame clones and leaves some out. The sample includes about 100,000 clones, 70% to 80% of them seen just once. The sample was PBMCs. The origin of the receptors is a woman between 35 and 50 years old in good health and CMV-seronegative.

The chain uses TRBV18 and TRBJ1-2; TRBD1 matches 8 bases. From germline, CDR1 is KGHSH and CDR2 LQKENI. V was clipped by 3 bases and J by 3 bases; unmatched bases: 6. CDR3 length equals 15 residues. CDR3 sequence (DNA): TGTGCCAGCTCACCCCGGACAGGGAATGACTATGGCTACACCTTC. It yields the protein CASSPRTGNDYGYTF.

V is TRBV28 and J is TRBJ1-4; 8 bases are a match to TRBD1. Germline CDR1 is MDHEN and CDR2 is SYDVKM. The junction had 3 bases not matched to a gene; V was cut back by 7 bases and J by 8 bases. The CDR3 sequence is 12 residues long. The DNA for the CDR3 is TGTGCCAGCACTTGGGACAGGGAAAAACTGTTTTTT. It specifies CASTWDREKLFF.

V usage is TRBV4-1 and J usage is TRBJ2-1; 12 bases are a match to TRBD2. After removal of 5 bases from V and 12 bases from J, the junction contained 8 bases not matched to a gene. Germline V lookup: CDR1 MGHRA, CDR2 YSYEKL. The CDR3 has 14 residues. The CDR3 here is CASSEGLAGSRQFF. The CDR3 DNA reads TGCGCCAGCAGCGAGGGACTAGCGGGCTCTAGGCAGTTCTTC.

This clone was picked up one time. This chain uses TRBV28 with TRBJ1-5; 7 bases match TRBD1. The CDR3 has 14 amino acids. Trimming cost V 6 bases and J 1 base; bases outside gene matches: 3. Germline V gives CDR1 MDHEN, CDR2 SYDVKM. CDR3 coding DNA: TGTGCCAGCAGCCAACAGGGGAGCAATCAGCCCCAGCATTTT. It is translated as CASSQQGSNQPQHF. Combining the CDR3 with reference TRBV28 and TRBJ1-5 gives the whole variable domain DVKVTQSSRYLVKRTGEKVFLECVQDMDHENMFWYRQDPGLGLRLIYFSYDVKMKEKGDIPEGYSVSREKKERFSLILESASTNQTSMYLCASSQQGSNQPQHFGDGTRLSIL.

Regarding this clone: The germline gene is not matched at one end of the junction; a read error may be the cause. The rearrangement uses TRBV7-9 and TRBJ2-5, with D perhaps TRBD1 (6 bases). This CDR3 region has 16 residues. In germline, CDR1 is SEHNR, CDR2 FQNEAQ (reference sequence). CDR3 nucleotides: TGTTCCAGCAGCTTGGGGGCAGGACTGGATCAGGAGACCCAGTACTTC. The encoded protein is CSSSLGAGLDQETQYF.

This sequence joins TRBV4-2 and TRBJ2-5; 7 bases fit TRBD1. Trimming took 1 base from V and 5 from J; bases not matched to a gene: 13. The germline gives CDR1 LGHNA, CDR2 YNFKEQ. CDR3 length: 17 amino acids. The CDR3 DNA follows: TGTGCCAGCAGCCAAGGGCGATCCGACAGGGAAGGGGAGACCCAGTACTTC. Protein product: CASSQGRSDREGETQYF.